These 6 T cell receptor beta chains originate from one sample sequenced in a study of cytomegalovirus exposure and HLA in healthy donors. The PCR employed 60 Vbeta primers together with 13 Jbeta primers. Profiled with immunoSEQ multiplex PCR; TCRdb holds only in-frame clones, not every one. The table shows 150,000 to 200,000 clones, with approximately 59% occurring only once. The specimen sequenced was PBMCs. The receptors were sampled from a man aged 35 to 55 in good health and CMV-seronegative.

The chain uses TRBV7-2 and TRBJ2-5; possible D gene TRBD2, 5 bases. V dropped 8 bases and J dropped 1 base, with 11 bases sitting between them. The length of the CDR3 is 13 residues. Germline assignment: CDR1 SGHTA and CDR2 FQGNSA. The CDR3 DNA follows: TGTGCCAGCGCCTGGCGGGTCCAAGAGACCCAGTACTTC. It encodes CASAWRVQETQYF. The full variable domain, rest sourced from reference TRBV7-2 and TRBJ2-5, is GAGVSQSPSNKVTEKGKDVELRCDPISGHTALYWYRQSLGQGLEFLIYFQGNSAPDKSGLPSDRFSAERTGGSVSTLTIQRTQQEDSAVYLCASAWRVQETQYFGPGTRLLVL.

This chain joins TRBV29-1 and TRBJ2-3, with D possibly matching TRBD1 (6 bases). Trimming took 1 base from V and 0 from J, leaving 8 bases between them. The CDR3 contains 14 residues. Germline CDR1 and CDR2: SQVTM and ANQGSEA. CDR3 in DNA: TGCAGCGTTGAAGGGCAGGGGAGCACAGATACGCAGTATTTT. Protein product: CSVEGQGSTDTQYF.

This clone was observed a handful of times. The J gene is TRBJ2-5, the V gene TRBV5-4, with D tentatively TRBD1 (5 bases). V was cut by 0 bases and J by 5 bases, with 11 bases left in between. The CDR3 extends over 14 amino acids. Germline values: CDR1 SGHNT, CDR2 YYREEE (reference sequence). CDR3 DNA sequence: TGTGCCAGCAGCTTGGCAGGGAACGGGGAGACCCAGTACTTC. This translates into CASSLAGNGETQYF.

J is TRBJ2-1 and V is TRBV5-1; 10 bases align to TRBD2. There are 17 residues in the CDR3. CDR1 is SGHRS, CDR2 YFSETQ, per germline. V shed 0 bases and J 9 bases; nucleotides not matched to a gene: 12. The CDR3 here is CASSLASGSSFGGEQFF. For the CDR3, the DNA is TGCGCCAGCAGCTTGGCTAGCGGGAGCAGCTTCGGGGGTGAGCAGTTCTTC.

The rearrangement links TRBV30 to TRBJ2-7; perhaps TRBD2 as D (7 bases). This CDR3 spans 13 amino acids. The germline gives CDR1 GTSNPN, CDR2 SVGIG (reference sequence). V dropped 0 bases and J dropped 7 bases, with 13 bases sitting between them. In DNA, the CDR3 is TGTGCCTGGAGTGTGGGGGGGGGCCGGGAGCAGTACTTC. Translated, it gives CAWSVGGGREQYF. Looking up the rest from reference TRBV30 and TRBJ2-7 gives the full variable domain: SQTIHQWPATLVQPVGSPLSLECTVEGTSNPNLYWYRQAAGRGLQLLFYSVGIGQISSEVPQNLSASRPQDRQFILSSKKLLLSDSGFYLCAWSVGGGREQYFGPGTRLTVT.

This rearrangement joins TRBV5-1 to TRBJ2-7, with D possibly matching TRBD1 (5 bases). The CDR3 is 13 residues long. Trimming stripped 9 bases from V and 1 base from J, with 14 bases between. Germline V CDR1 and CDR2: SGHRS, YFSETQ. CDR3 region: CATQDIGSYEQYF. The CDR3 DNA reads TGCGCCACCCAGGACATCGGGTCCTACGAGCAGTACTTC.